This TCR beta chain was captured by sequencing in a study of blood T cell repertoires in COVID-19 (dated by TCRdb to 2018 to 2021). For the wider study: The collaborator samples originated in the United States, Italy and Spain and spanned the acute and convalescent phases of COVID-19. The prospective study material was composed of cDNA or gDNA derived from T cells, B-cell-depleted T cells, or PBMCs. The dataset comprised deeply sampled blood TCRbeta repertoires from subjects exposed to, actively infected with, or recovered from COVID-19. The repertoires were released in a freely available public database meant as a resource for research on the immune response to SARS-CoV-2. The samples were drawn from the first 160 participants of the ongoing ImmuneRACE study and from 1,254 subjects provided by 6 global collaborators. A de-identified subject ID, COVID-19 status, age in years and sex were almost always included in the sample metadata. Where available, HLA class I and class II types were taken from metadata supplied by the sample provider and were not determined by assay-based typing.

Participants in the prospective study were aged about 18 to 100 years, lived in 20 to 25 United States geographic areas, and enrolled through a virtual design. Cohort assignment in the prospective study relied on participant-reported clinical history from a screening survey and a study questionnaire. Recovered participants in ImmuneRACE Cohort 3 were defined as having two consecutive negative NP/OP PCR tests, clearance from a healthcare professional, or resolution of symptoms. In the prospective study, mobile phlebotomists collected whole blood, serum and a nasopharyngeal or oropharyngeal swab from each participant. Prospective study participants could optionally give additional blood draws and questionnaires over a roughly two-month period. Blood samples from the prospective study were shipped frozen or at room temperature prior to DNA extraction. With regard to this clone: It has no known antigen specificity. No clone much larger than this one lies a single base away; base qualities are absent.

The V end loses 1 base and the J end loses 2 bases, and a stretch of 9 bases separates them. The germline V gene supplies CDR1 SGHTA and CDR2 FQGNSA. The CDR3 numbers 14 residues from cysteine through phenylalanine. Kept here is only the CDR3 DNA, which spans 42 bases and is read in frame from base 1. TCRbeta CDR3 regions were amplified from genomic DNA using the immunoSEQ Assay, a bias-controlled multiplex PCR. In the authors' own workflow: The number of nucleated cells in each sample was estimated by amplification of reference gene primers within the assay. To quantify the absolute abundance of each unique TCRbeta CDR3 rearrangement, sequence reads were collapsed and filtered. For each sample, productive Simpson clonality was calculated as the square root of Simpson's diversity index across productive rearrangements. This is the immuneACCESS table as TCRdb keeps it, with only in-frame sequences that have V and J called. A part of the clones is gone; compared with another copy, unresolved V genes explain less than half, and the rest is unexplained. Clone size and the V and J calls come from that table; the DNA yielded D and trimming. The sample has approximately 500,000 clones on record, 85% to 90% of them singletons. The ten largest clones add up to 1.5% to 2% of the sample.

Overall study results and their limits: The quantity of clinical and demographic metadata differed by source and by participant and was supplied without curation.

Sequencing was done on a sample of PBMCs or T cells enriched from blood (not recorded which). The chain joins TRBV7-2 to TRBJ2-7, with a weak D call of TRBD1 (6 bases match). The receptor's source is a middle-aged woman who had recovered from COVID-19. The CDR3 protein is CASSLEQGPYEQYF. The nucleotide sequence is given as TGTGCCAGCAGCTTAGAACAGGGACCCTACGAGCAGTACTTC.